This section outlines one T cell receptor beta chain sequence together with its context. As yet, its antigen is unknown. The source of the sample is a study of neoadjuvant nivolumab and ipilimumab in lung cancer. CDR3 length: 17 residues. Trimming shortened V by 0 bases and J by 4 bases, and 15 bases separated the two germline ends. Germline CDR1 and CDR2: LGHNA and YNFKEQ. Measured with immunoSEQ multiplex PCR; TCRdb has only the in-frame clones, and not every one. The data show approximately 26,000 clones, approximately 80% seen once. General study results and limits: Compared with tumor-adjacent uninvolved lung, resected tumors showed greater richness and clonality. Resected-tumor TCR richness correlated positively with pretherapy blood richness.

Source: peripheral blood, taken before neoadjuvant nivolumab, alone or with ipilimumab. The rearrangement joins TRBV4-2 to TRBJ2-2; D is undetermined. This receptor was taken from an adult with non-small cell lung cancer. The CDR3 DNA follows: TGTGCCAGCAGCCAAGAGGTCCTTGCTAGACTCACCGGGGAGCTGTTTTTT. Protein product: CASSQEVLARLTGELFF.